This TCR beta chain was profiled in a study of blood T cell repertoires in COVID-19 (dated by TCRdb to the early 2020s). About the investigation overall: The collaborator samples originated in the United States, Italy and Spain and spanned the acute and convalescent phases of COVID-19. The sample metadata nearly always contained a de-identified subject ID, COVID-19 status, age in years and sex. The prospective study material was composed of cDNA or gDNA derived from T cells, B-cell-depleted T cells, or PBMCs. The samples were drawn from two sources: the first 160 participants of the ongoing ImmuneRACE study, and 1,000 to 1,500 subjects contributed by 6 global collaborators. HLA class I and class II types, where available, came from metadata supplied by the sample provider rather than from assay-based typing. Deeply sampled blood TCRbeta repertoires from subjects exposed to, actively infected with, or recovered from COVID-19 were included in the dataset. The repertoires were released in a freely available public database intended as a resource for research on the immune response to SARS-CoV-2. General findings and caveats noted by the study authors: The amount of clinical and demographic metadata varied by source and participant and was provided uncurated.

TCRbeta CDR3 regions were amplified from genomic DNA by means of the immunoSEQ Assay, a bias-controlled multiplex PCR. The original methods were these. Nucleated cell counts per sample were estimated from amplification of reference gene primers within the assay. To quantify the absolute abundance of each unique TCRbeta CDR3 rearrangement, sequence reads were collapsed and filtered. For each sample, productive Simpson clonality was calculated as the square root of Simpson's diversity index across productive rearrangements. The clones in this table, taken by TCRdb from immuneACCESS, are in-frame only. Not every clone is retained; where verified, under half of the shortfall comes from an unresolved V gene, and the cause of the rest is unknown. V and J calls and clone size are copied from that table; D and trimming were computed from the DNA. Recorded for this sample are around 130,000 clones; approximately 87% of them occurred a single time. 3.5% to 4.5% of the sample rests with the top ten.

Each collaborating institution followed its own protocols to collect whole blood in K2EDTA tubes. For TCRbeta analysis, collaborator samples were shipped as frozen whole blood, as isolated PBMCs, or as DNA extracted from either sample type. A word on this clone: It has no known antigen specificity. Base qualities are not at hand, and no much larger clone is one base apart.

From its cysteine to its phenylalanine, the CDR3 spans 12 amino acids. Only CDR3 DNA is held: 36 bases, read in frame from base 1. V gives up 2 bases and J gives up 5 bases, and the segment between their germline ends measures 9 bases. CDR1 is given as GTSNPN and CDR2 as SVGIG, both from the germline V gene (reference sequence). The sequence was collected from a man between 60 and 70 years old with acute or convalescent COVID-19. The chain is made from TRBV30 and TRBJ2-5; confidence is insufficient to name the D gene. Sequenced input: peripheral blood. In nucleotides, the sequence is TGTGCCTGGAGTCAAGACTTGGAGACCCAGTACTTC. The resulting protein is CAWSQDLETQYF.